The clone carrying this TCR beta chain was observed a few times. Its antigen is as yet unknown. The data were obtained in a study of T cells in Graves' hyperthyroidism and ophthalmopathy. Study results and caveats: The blood repertoire included most of the expanded thyroid clonotypes above 0.001.

CDR1 and CDR2 from the germline V gene are LGHNA and YNFKEQ. The V and J ends lost 2 bases and 1 base respectively, with 8 bases between them. The CDR3 has 14 residues. Amplified regions were TCR beta CDR3 sequences from RNA transcripts. The HTBI primer set was used in a first-round RT-PCR of the TCR CDR3. TCRdb re-derived calls from the multiplex PCR reads in MiXCR, one entry per CDR3 protein. Of hundreds of thousands of distinct CDR3 sequences in the sample, 15% to 20% were seen once. Sequencing was performed on blood. V is TRBV4-2 and J is TRBJ1-1; D call uncertain. This TCR was sampled from a man aged 40-55 years with Graves' hyperthyroidism. CDR3 bases: TGTGCCAGCAGCCAACCCAATGCGAACACTGAAGCTTTCTTT. This encodes CASSQPNANTEAFF.